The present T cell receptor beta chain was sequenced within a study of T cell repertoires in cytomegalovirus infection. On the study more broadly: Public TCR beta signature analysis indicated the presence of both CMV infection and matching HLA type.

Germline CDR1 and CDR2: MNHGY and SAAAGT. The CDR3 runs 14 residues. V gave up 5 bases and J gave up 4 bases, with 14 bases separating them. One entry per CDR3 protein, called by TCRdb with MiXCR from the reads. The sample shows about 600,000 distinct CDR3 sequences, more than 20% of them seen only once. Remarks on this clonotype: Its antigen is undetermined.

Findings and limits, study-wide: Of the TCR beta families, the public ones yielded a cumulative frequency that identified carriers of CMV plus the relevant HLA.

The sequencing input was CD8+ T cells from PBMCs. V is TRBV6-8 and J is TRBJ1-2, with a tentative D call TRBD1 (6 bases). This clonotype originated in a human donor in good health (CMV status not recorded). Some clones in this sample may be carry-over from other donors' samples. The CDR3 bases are TGTGCCAGCAGTCCTACAGGGTTGACCTATGGCTACACCTTC. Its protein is CASSPTGLTYGYTF.